The 3 T cell receptor beta chains below were found in one sample sequenced in a study of blood T cell repertoires in COVID-19 (dated by TCRdb to between 2020 and 2021). To prepare the library, the immunoSEQ multiplex PCR assay was applied. In its TCRdb copy, this immuneACCESS table keeps in-frame sequences only and misses some clones. Where compared with another copy, unresolved V genes explain less than half of these, and the others have no known cause. The sample table lists around 250,000 clones, roughly nine tenths of them with a count of one. Approximately 1.3% of the sample belongs to the ten largest clones. What was sequenced was PBMCs or T cells enriched from blood (not recorded which). Receptor source: a human donor in a cohort exposed to, infected with or recovered from COVID-19 (not recorded which). The donor label of this sample is uncertain.

The rearrangement uses TRBV5-8 and TRBJ1-4; 9 nucleotides match TRBD1. The V segment lost 4 bases and the J segment 8 bases; nucleotides outside the gene matches: 9. CDR1 is SGHTS and CDR2 is YDEGEE in the germline V gene. CDR3 length: 15 residues. CDR3 DNA sequence: TGTGCCAGCAGCCCCACCGGGACAGGGCACGAAAAACTGTTTTTT. Translation: CASSPTGTGHEKLFF.

The chain combines TRBV4-3 with TRBJ2-2, with D possibly TRBD1 on 5 matching bases. V dropped 1 base and J dropped 6 bases, with 12 bases sitting between them. The CDR3 extends over 15 amino acids. The germline gives CDR1 LGHNA, CDR2 YSLEER. The CDR3: CASSQGLGVSGELFF. The CDR3 nucleotides read TGCGCCAGCAGCCAAGGGTTAGGGGTTTCCGGGGAGCTGTTTTTT.

The V call is TRBV6-5, the J call TRBJ1-2; TRBD1 agrees at 7 bases. The CDR3 loop spans 15 amino acids. V was clipped by 2 bases and J by 7 bases; unmatched bases: 10. Germline CDR1 MNHEY, CDR2 SVGAGI. The CDR3 bases are TGTGCCAGCAGTTACACCACAGGGGTTTCGGGTGGCTACACCTTC. This gives the protein CASSYTTGVSGGYTF.